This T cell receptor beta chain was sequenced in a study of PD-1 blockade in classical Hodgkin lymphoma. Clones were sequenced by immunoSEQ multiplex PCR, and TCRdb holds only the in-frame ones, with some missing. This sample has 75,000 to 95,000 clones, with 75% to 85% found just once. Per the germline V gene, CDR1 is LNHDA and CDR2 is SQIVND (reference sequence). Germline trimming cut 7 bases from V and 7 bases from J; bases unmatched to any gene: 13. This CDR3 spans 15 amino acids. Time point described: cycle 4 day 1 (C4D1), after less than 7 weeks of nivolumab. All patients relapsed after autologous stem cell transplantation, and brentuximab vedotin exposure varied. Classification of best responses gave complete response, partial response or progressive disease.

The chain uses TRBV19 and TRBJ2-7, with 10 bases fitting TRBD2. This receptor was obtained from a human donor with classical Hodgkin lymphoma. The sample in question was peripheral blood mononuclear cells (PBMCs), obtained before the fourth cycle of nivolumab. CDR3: CASTPPGLAGAEQYF. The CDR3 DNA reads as TGTGCCAGTACCCCGCCGGGCCTAGCGGGGGCTGAGCAGTACTTC.